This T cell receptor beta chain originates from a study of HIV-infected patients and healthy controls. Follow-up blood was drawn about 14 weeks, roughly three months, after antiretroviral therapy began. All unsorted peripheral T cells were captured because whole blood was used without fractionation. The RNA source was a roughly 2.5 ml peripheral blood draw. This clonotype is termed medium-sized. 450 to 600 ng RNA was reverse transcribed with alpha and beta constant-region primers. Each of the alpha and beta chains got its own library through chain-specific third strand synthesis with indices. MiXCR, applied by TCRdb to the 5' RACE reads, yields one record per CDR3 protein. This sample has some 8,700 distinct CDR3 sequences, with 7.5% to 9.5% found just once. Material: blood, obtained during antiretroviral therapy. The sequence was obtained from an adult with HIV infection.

CDR3 DNA sequence: TGTGCCAGCAGTTACTCGCGGGGGAACTCTGGAAACACCATATATTTT. As protein: CASSYSRGNSGNTIYF. V gene TRBV6-5 combines with J gene TRBJ1-3; D might be TRBD1 (5 bases). Germline V gene sequence: CDR1 MNHEY, CDR2 SVGAGI. Deletions cut 0 bases from V and 0 bases from J, with 9 bases between. The CDR3 covers 16 residues.